One and the same sample provided the 30 T cell receptor beta chains below, sequenced in a study of cytomegalovirus exposure and HLA in healthy donors. It was with 60 Vbeta and 13 Jbeta primers that the PCR ran. TCRdb keeps only in-frame clones here, not all; method: immunoSEQ multiplex PCR. The sample comprises about 170,000 clones, 80% to 90% of which are singletons, and about 0.76% rests with the top ten. Source material: PBMCs. Source of these receptors: a woman aged 18-29 years in good health and CMV-seronegative.

J is TRBJ2-1 and V is TRBV11-2, with D possibly TRBD1 on 5 matching bases. Trimming left V 4 bases short and J 4 bases short, with 17 bases between. Per the germline V gene, CDR1 is SGHAT and CDR2 is FQNNGV. CDR3 size: 16 residues. CDR3 bases: TGTGCCAGCAGCTCAGTAAGGGGAATAAGATACAATGAGCAGTTCTTC. Encoded protein: CASSSVRGIRYNEQFF.

Concerning this clone itself: One end of the junction fails to match germline, which may point to a read error. The chain has TRBV10-3 and TRBJ2-2; 11 bases map to TRBD2. Germline-derived CDR1 and CDR2 are ENHRY and SYGVKD. The CDR3 length is 18 residues. For the CDR3, the DNA is TGTGCCATCAGTGAGTTTGTAGCGGGAGGGCCGAAGACCGGGGAGCTGTTTTTT. Amino acids: CAISEFVAGGPKTGELFF.

The CDR3 loop reads CASSPPGQKRYNEQFF. In DNA form, the CDR3 reads TGTGCCAGCTCACCCCCGGGACAGAAGAGATACAATGAGCAGTTCTTC. The chain has TRBV18 and TRBJ2-1; 7 bases agree with TRBD1. Germline trimming cut 3 bases from V and 4 bases from J; bases unmatched to any gene: 9. The CDR3 spans 16 residues. Germline V CDR1 and CDR2: KGHSH, LQKENI. The whole variable domain, remainder taken from reference TRBV18 and TRBJ2-1, is NAGVMQNPRHLVRRRGQEARLRCSPMKGHSHVYWYRQLPEEGLKFMVYLQKENIIDESGMPKERFSAEFPKEGPSILRIQQVVRGDSAAYFCASSPPGQKRYNEQFFGPGTRLTVL.

The gene calls are TRBV7-9 and TRBJ2-5; D may be TRBD1 (6 bases). The V and J ends lost 5 bases and 1 base respectively, with 17 bases between them. Germline CDR1 reads SEHNR; CDR2 reads FQNEAQ (reference sequence). The CDR3 runs to 16 residues. The CDR3 reads CASSLPGRGIQETQYF. The CDR3 DNA reads as TGTGCCAGCAGCCTCCCTGGCAGGGGAATCCAAGAGACCCAGTACTTC.

The chain has TRBV10-3 and TRBJ1-2; D might be TRBD1 (5 bases). This CDR3 comprises 13 residues. CDR1 and CDR2 from the germline V gene are ENHRY and SYGVKD. Trimming removed 4 bases from V and 4 bases from J, with 10 bases in between. The CDR3 sequence: CAISGGGGYGYTF. The DNA for the CDR3 is TGTGCCATCAGTGGGGGGGGTGGCTATGGCTACACCTTC.

The chain uses TRBV11-3 and TRBJ2-1; possible D gene TRBD1, 6 bases. There are 15 residues in the CDR3. The germline V and J ends were trimmed by 1 base and 4 bases, with 11 bases remaining between them. The germline V gene has CDR1 SGHNT and CDR2 YENEEA. CDR3 region: CASSLVAGEYNEQFF. The CDR3 nucleotides are TGTGCCAGCAGCTTAGTGGCAGGGGAGTACAATGAGCAGTTCTTC. Variable domain in full (rest from reference TRBV11-3 and TRBJ2-1): EAGVVQSPRYKIIEKKQPVAFWCNPISGHNTLYWYLQNLGQGPELLIRYENEEAVDDSQLPKDRFSAERLKGVDSTLKIQPAELGDSAVYLCASSLVAGEYNEQFFGPGTRLTVL.

The chain combines TRBV25-1 with TRBJ2-2; perhaps TRBD2 as D (5 bases). With 5 bases removed from V and 0 bases from J, the gap between germline ends came to 7 bases. The CDR3 covers 14 residues. Germline V gene lookup returns CDR1 MGHDK and CDR2 SYGVNS. The CDR3 sequence: CASSLLANTGELFF. CDR3 bases: TGTGCCAGCAGTTTACTAGCGAACACCGGGGAGCTGTTTTTT.

The chain joins TRBV2 to TRBJ2-3, with D possibly matching TRBD1 (6 bases). CDR1 and CDR2 from the germline V gene are SNHLY and FYNNEI. The V end was cut by 5 bases, the J end by 1 base, with 10 bases between. CDR3 size: 14 residues. The CDR3 DNA follows: TGTGCCAGCAGTAGGGGACAAGGCACAGATACGCAGTATTTT. This encodes CASSRGQGTDTQYF. Drawing the rest from reference TRBV2 and TRBJ2-3, the complete variable domain is EPEVTQTPSHQVTQMGQEVILRCVPISNHLYFYWYRQILGQKVEFLVSFYNNEISEKSEIFDDQFSVERPDGSNFTLKIRSTKLEDSAMYFCASSRGQGTDTQYFGPGTRLTVL.

The V call is TRBV4-2, the J call TRBJ2-1; tentative D call: TRBD2 (5 bases). Germline CDR1 LGHNA, CDR2 YNFKEQ. The V gene lost 3 bases and the J gene lost 0 bases, with 18 bases spanning the gap. This CDR3 region has 18 residues. The CDR3 loop reads CASSHRRGPGSSYNEQFF. CDR3 sequence (DNA): TGTGCCAGCAGCCACCGGAGAGGCCCGGGAAGCTCCTACAATGAGCAGTTCTTC.

CDR3 sequence reads: CASSLTSGTDTQYF. The CDR3 nucleotides read TGTGCCAGCAGTTTGACTAGCGGCACAGATACGCAGTATTTT. The rearrangement links TRBV28 to TRBJ2-3; 8 nucleotides match TRBD2. Germline assignment: CDR1 MDHEN and CDR2 SYDVKM. V lost 3 bases and J lost 1; bases outside the gene matches: 0. The CDR3 has 14 amino acids.

This chain joins TRBV7-2 and TRBJ2-7; 8 bases are a match to TRBD2. The CDR3 is 14 residues long. Trimming took 0 bases from V and 3 from J; bases not matched to a gene: 1. Germline CDR1 reads SGHTA; CDR2 reads FQGNSA. In nucleotides, the CDR3 is TGTGCCAGCAGCTTAGCGCGGGGGGTCTACGAGCAGTACTTC. Translation: CASSLARGVYEQYF. Together with reference TRBV7-2 and TRBJ2-7, the CDR3 gives the full variable domain: GAGVSQSPSNKVTEKGKDVELRCDPISGHTALYWYRQSLGQGLEFLIYFQGNSAPDKSGLPSDRFSAERTGGSVSTLTIQRTQQEDSAVYLCASSLARGVYEQYFGPGTRLTVT.

This clone was found a few times. J is TRBJ1-3 and V is TRBV27; the D is unclear. Germline lookup yields CDR1 MNHEY and CDR2 SMNVEV (reference sequence). Trimming stripped 0 bases from V and 0 bases from J, with 6 bases between. CDR3 length: 15 residues. The CDR3: CASSLSGASGNTIYF. In DNA, the CDR3 is TGTGCCAGCAGTTTATCGGGCGCCTCTGGAAACACCATATATTTT.

V and J are TRBV5-4 and TRBJ1-2; 8 bases fit TRBD1. V was pared by 3 bases and J by 4 bases, with 5 bases of the junction left unmatched. Germline V lookup: CDR1 SGHNT, CDR2 YYREEE (reference sequence). The CDR3 covers 14 residues. The CDR3, as DNA: TGTGCCAGCAGCTCTGGACAGGGACGCTATGGCTACACCTTC. It yields the protein CASSSGQGRYGYTF.

The rearrangement uses TRBV21-1 and TRBJ1-2. TRBV21-1 is an annotated pseudogene. The CDR3 totals 16 residues. The chain's CDR3 is CASLLGGPSLNYGYTF. CDR3 coding DNA: TGTGCCAGCCTCCTCGGAGGGCCGTCTTTGAACTATGGCTACACCTTC.

The chain couples TRBV5-1 to TRBJ2-1, with TRBD1 as a possible D gene (5 bases). Trimming removed 0 bases at V and 9 bases at J, with 22 bases between. The length of the CDR3 is 17 residues. Germline CDR1 reads SGHRS; CDR2 reads YFSETQ. CDR3 nucleotides: TGCGCCAGCAGCTTGGCCAGGGCTCTTTCTTCGGAGACTGAGCAGTTCTTC. Amino acids: CASSLARALSSETEQFF.

The chain carries TRBV28 and TRBJ1-4; D possibly corresponds to TRBD1 (6 bases). The V gene lost 3 bases and the J gene lost 0 bases, with 11 bases spanning the gap. Germline V gene lookup returns CDR1 MDHEN and CDR2 SYDVKM. CDR3 length: 16 residues. CDR3 sequence (DNA): TGTGCCAGCAGTTTCCGGACAGCCTCAACTAATGAAAAACTGTTTTTT. It is translated as CASSFRTASTNEKLFF.

V is TRBV6-5 and J is TRBJ1-2; D possibly corresponds to TRBD1 (6 bases). CDR1 and CDR2 (germline): MNHEY, SVGAGI. Trimming removed 8 bases from V and 2 bases from J, with 12 bases in between. This CDR3 spans 13 amino acids. For the CDR3, the DNA is TGTGCCAGCGGTCCAGGGGTGAACTATGGCTACACCTTC. It codes for CASGPGVNYGYTF.

V and J are TRBV4-3 and TRBJ2-1; 9 nucleotides align to TRBD1. CDR3 length: 15 residues. Germline CDR1 is LGHNA and CDR2 is YSLEER. J lost 1 base, V lost 4 bases, and 2 bases had no gene match. Here the CDR3 reads CASSPGTGSYNEQFF. The CDR3 region has the DNA TGCGCCAGCAGCCCCGGGACAGGGTCCTACAATGAGCAGTTCTTC.

V usage is TRBV11-3 and J usage is TRBJ2-3; D might be TRBD2 (7 bases). V lost 1 base and J 0 bases, leaving 11 bases between the germline ends. In germline, CDR1 is SGHNT, CDR2 YENEEA. This CDR3 is built from 16 residues. The CDR3 DNA is TGTGCCAGCAGCTTAGGCGGGGGCGCGAGCACAGATACGCAGTATTTT. It specifies CASSLGGGASTDTQYF.

The genes are TRBV5-4 and TRBJ1-1, with 8 bases aligning to TRBD1. The CDR3 is 15 residues long. Germline V lookup: CDR1 SGHNT, CDR2 YYREEE (reference sequence). V dropped 4 bases and J dropped 1; count of bases not matched to a gene: 6. CDR3 residues: CASSKLQGENTEAFF. CDR3 DNA sequence: TGTGCCAGCAGCAAATTACAGGGGGAGAACACTGAAGCTTTCTTT.

The rearrangement links TRBV6-5 to TRBJ1-4, with a possible D match to TRBD1 (5 bases). V lost 6 bases and J 7 bases, leaving 18 bases between the germline ends. In germline, CDR1 is MNHEY, CDR2 SVGAGI. CDR3 length: 15 amino acids. CDR3 sequence reads: CASSHRWLPGEKLFF. The DNA for the CDR3 is TGTGCCAGCAGCCACAGGTGGTTACCGGGTGAAAAACTGTTTTTT.

The chain uses TRBV19 and TRBJ1-6, with D unclear. Trimming took off 8 bases at V and 5 bases at J, with 13 bases between the two ends. The CDR3 covers 14 residues. Looked up from germline, CDR1 is LNHDA and CDR2 is SQIVND (reference sequence). CDR3 sequence reads: CASRNLGDNSPLHF. In nucleotides, the CDR3 is TGTGCCAGTCGAAATTTAGGAGATAATTCACCCCTCCACTTT.

CDR3 sequence reads: CASSYSAPANTGELFF. In nucleotides, the CDR3 is TGTGCCAGCAGTTACTCGGCTCCCGCGAACACCGGGGAGCTGTTTTTT. This sequence joins TRBV6-5 and TRBJ2-2; D unresolved. V was trimmed by 0 bases and J by 0 bases, leaving 8 bases between them. There are 16 residues in the CDR3. The germline gives CDR1 MNHEY, CDR2 SVGAGI.

The chain links TRBV7-8 to TRBJ1-4, with TRBD1 as a possible D gene (5 bases). Trimming left V 10 bases short and J 5 bases short, with 17 bases between. CDR3 length: 14 amino acids. The V gene's germline CDR1 is SGHVS and CDR2 FQNEAQ. The CDR3 loop is CATQRGDPNEKLFF. CDR3 coding DNA: TGTGCCACACAGCGGGGGGACCCCAATGAAAAACTGTTTTTT.

The chain couples TRBV28 to TRBJ1-5, with a weak D call TRBD1 (5 bases). V was cut by 2 bases and J by 6 bases, with 11 bases left in between. Germline CDR1 MDHEN, CDR2 SYDVKM. CDR3 size: 14 residues. CDR3 amino acids: CASSLVGGVQPQHF. CDR3 DNA sequence: TGTGCCAGCAGTTTAGTTGGGGGGGTTCAGCCCCAGCATTTT.

The CDR3 loop reads CASSNLREGLGYEQYF. Written as DNA, the CDR3 is TGTGCCAGCAGCAACCTTAGGGAAGGACTGGGCTACGAGCAGTACTTC. The chain recombines TRBV11-2 with TRBJ2-7, with D possibly TRBD2 on 5 matching bases. The germline gives CDR1 SGHAT, CDR2 FQNNGV. The CDR3 contains 16 residues. V lost 5 bases to trimming and J lost 3 bases, with 20 bases between them.

The chain couples TRBV28 to TRBJ1-5; TRBD1 is a possible D gene (5 bases). Trimming cost V 3 bases and J 7 bases, with 16 bases left between them. This CDR3 comprises 15 residues. Germline-derived CDR1 and CDR2 are MDHEN and SYDVKM. CDR3 nucleotides: TGTGCCAGCAGTTTCCGGGGGGGGACCCGACAGCCCCAGCATTTT. Translating it yields CASSFRGGTRQPQHF. The variable domain in full, completed from reference TRBV28 and TRBJ1-5, reads DVKVTQSSRYLVKRTGEKVFLECVQDMDHENMFWYRQDPGLGLRLIYFSYDVKMKEKGDIPEGYSVSREKKERFSLILESASTNQTSMYLCASSFRGGTRQPQHFGDGTRLSIL.

V and J are TRBV9 and TRBJ2-1; TRBD2 matches at 14 bases. CDR1 is SGDLS, CDR2 YYNGEE, per germline. V lost 4 bases to trimming and J lost 11 bases; unmatched junction nucleotides: 17. The CDR3 is made up of 18 amino acids. CDR3 nucleotides: TGTGCCAGCAGCTCGCCTAAATACCAGGGACTAGCGGGAGAAAAGCAGTTCTTC. The encoded protein is CASSSPKYQGLAGEKQFF. Using reference TRBV9 and TRBJ2-1 for the parts outside the CDR3, the full variable domain is DSGVTQTPKHLITATGQRVTLRCSPRSGDLSVYWYQQSLDQGLQFLIQYYNGEERAKGNILERFSAQQFPDLHSELNLSSLELGDSALYFCASSSPKYQGLAGEKQFFGPGTRLTVL.

The V gene is TRBV10-3, the J gene TRBJ1-2; weak D call: TRBD1 (5 bases). Trimming removed 0 bases from V and 2 bases from J, with 7 bases in between. Germline V gene sequence: CDR1 ENHRY, CDR2 SYGVKD. This CDR3 comprises 14 residues. DNA of the CDR3: TGTGCCATCAGTGAGTCACAGGAAAACTATGGCTACACCTTC. It yields the protein CAISESQENYGYTF.

The chain employs TRBV4-3 and TRBJ1-4; 7 bases map to TRBD1. The CDR3 consists of 15 residues. Looked up from germline, CDR1 is LGHNA and CDR2 is YSLEER. J was trimmed by 2 bases and V by 4 bases; bases with no gene match: 4. The CDR3 coding sequence is TGCGCCAGCAGCCGAGTAGGGGGCACTAATGAAAAACTGTTTTTT. Its protein is CASSRVGGTNEKLFF.